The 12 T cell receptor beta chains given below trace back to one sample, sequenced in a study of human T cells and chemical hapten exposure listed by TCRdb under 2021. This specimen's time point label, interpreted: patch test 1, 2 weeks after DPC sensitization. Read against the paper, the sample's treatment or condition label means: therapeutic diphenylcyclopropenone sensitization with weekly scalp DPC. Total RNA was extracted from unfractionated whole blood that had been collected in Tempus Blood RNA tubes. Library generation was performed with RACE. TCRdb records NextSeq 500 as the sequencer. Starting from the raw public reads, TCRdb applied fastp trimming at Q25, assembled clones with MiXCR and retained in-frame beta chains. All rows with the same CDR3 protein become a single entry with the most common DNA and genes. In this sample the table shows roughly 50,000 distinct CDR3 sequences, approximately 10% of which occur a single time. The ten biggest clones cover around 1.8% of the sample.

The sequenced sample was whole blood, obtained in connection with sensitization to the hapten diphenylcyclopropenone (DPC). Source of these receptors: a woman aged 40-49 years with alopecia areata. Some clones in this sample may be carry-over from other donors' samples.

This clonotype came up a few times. In DNA, the CDR3 is TGTGCCAGCAGCTTAGAGGGCATTGGCTACACCTTC. This gives the protein CASSLEGIGYTF. V is TRBV11-2 and J is TRBJ1-2, with no clear D. Germline V gives CDR1 SGHAT, CDR2 FQNNGV. The CDR3 is 12 amino acids. V dropped 0 bases and J dropped 7 bases, with 6 bases sitting between them. The entire variable domain, with the rest obtained from reference TRBV11-2 and TRBJ1-2, is as follows: EAGVAQSPRYKIIEKRQSVAFWCNPISGHATLYWYQQILGQGPKLLIQFQNNGVVDDSQLPKDRFSAERLKGVDSTLKIQPAKLEDSAVYLCASSLEGIGYTFGSGTRLTVV.

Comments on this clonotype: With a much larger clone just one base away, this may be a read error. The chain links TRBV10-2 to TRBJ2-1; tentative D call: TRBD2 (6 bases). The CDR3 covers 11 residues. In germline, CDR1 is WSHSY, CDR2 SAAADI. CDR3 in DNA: TGCGTCAGCAGTGAAGGGACTCCGCAGTTCTTC. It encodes CVSSEGTPQFF.

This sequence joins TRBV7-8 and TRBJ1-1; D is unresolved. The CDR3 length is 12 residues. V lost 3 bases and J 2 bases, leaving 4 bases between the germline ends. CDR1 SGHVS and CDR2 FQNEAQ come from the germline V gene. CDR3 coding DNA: TGTGCCAGCAGCTTCCACAACACTGAAGCTTTCTTT. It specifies CASSFHNTEAFF.

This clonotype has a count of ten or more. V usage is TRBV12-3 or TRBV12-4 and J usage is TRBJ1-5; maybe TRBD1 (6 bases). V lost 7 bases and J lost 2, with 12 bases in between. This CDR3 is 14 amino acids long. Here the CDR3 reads CASNPTGGNQPQHF. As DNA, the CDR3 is TGTGCCAGCAACCCGACAGGCGGCAATCAGCCCCAGCATTTT.

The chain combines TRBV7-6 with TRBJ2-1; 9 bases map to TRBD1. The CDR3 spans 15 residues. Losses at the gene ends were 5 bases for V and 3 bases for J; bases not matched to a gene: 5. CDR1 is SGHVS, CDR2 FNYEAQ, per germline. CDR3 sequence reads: CASSAGQGSYNEQFF. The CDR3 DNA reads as TGTGCCAGCAGCGCGGGACAGGGCAGCTACAATGAGCAGTTCTTC.

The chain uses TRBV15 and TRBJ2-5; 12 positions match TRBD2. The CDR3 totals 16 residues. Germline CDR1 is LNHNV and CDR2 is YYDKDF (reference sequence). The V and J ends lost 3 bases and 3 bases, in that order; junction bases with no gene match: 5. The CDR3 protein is CATSSAWTSGKETQYF. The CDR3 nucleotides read TGTGCCACCAGCAGCGCCTGGACTAGCGGGAAAGAGACCCAGTACTTC. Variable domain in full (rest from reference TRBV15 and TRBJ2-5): DAMVIQNPRYQVTQFGKPVTLSCSQTLNHNVMYWYQQKSSQAPKLLFHYYDKDFNNEADTPDNFQSRRPNTSFCFLDIRSPGLGDTAMYLCATSSAWTSGKETQYFGPGTRLLVL.

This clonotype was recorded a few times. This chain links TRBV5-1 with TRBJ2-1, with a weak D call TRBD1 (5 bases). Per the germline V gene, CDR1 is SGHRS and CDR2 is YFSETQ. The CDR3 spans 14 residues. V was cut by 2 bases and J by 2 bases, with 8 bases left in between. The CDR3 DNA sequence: TGCGCCAGCAGCTTAGACAGTCCCTACAATGAGCAGTTCTTC. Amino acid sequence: CASSLDSPYNEQFF. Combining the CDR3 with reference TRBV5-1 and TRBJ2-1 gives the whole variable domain KAGVTQTPRYLIKTRGQQVTLSCSPISGHRSVSWYQQTPGQGLQFLFEYFSETQRNKGNFPGRFSGRQFSNSRSEMNVSTLELGDSALYLCASSLDSPYNEQFFGPGTRLTVL.

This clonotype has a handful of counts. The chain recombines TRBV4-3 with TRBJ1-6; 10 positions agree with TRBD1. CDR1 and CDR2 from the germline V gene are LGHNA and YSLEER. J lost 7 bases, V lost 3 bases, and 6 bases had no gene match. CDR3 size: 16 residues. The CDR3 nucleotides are TGCGCCAGCAGCCAGGATTGGACAGGGGGGAATTCACCCCTCCACTTT. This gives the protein CASSQDWTGGNSPLHF.

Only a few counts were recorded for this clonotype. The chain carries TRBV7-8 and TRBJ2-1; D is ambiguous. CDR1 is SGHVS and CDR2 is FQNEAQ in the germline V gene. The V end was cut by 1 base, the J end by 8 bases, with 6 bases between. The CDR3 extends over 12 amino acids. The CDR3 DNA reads TGTGCCAGCAGCTTAGGGGCCCATGAGCAGTTCTTC. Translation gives CASSLGAHEQFF.

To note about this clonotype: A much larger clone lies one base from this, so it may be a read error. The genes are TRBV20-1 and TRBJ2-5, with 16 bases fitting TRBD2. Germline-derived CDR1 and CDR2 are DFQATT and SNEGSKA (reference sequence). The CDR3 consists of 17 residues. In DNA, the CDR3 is TGCATTGCCCCCACGGGACTAGCGGGGGGGCCCCAAGAGACCCAGTACTTC. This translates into CIAPTGLAGGPQETQYF.

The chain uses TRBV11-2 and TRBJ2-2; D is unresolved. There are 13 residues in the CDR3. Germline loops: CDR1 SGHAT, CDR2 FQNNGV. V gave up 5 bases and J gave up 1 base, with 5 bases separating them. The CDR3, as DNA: TGTGCCAGCAGCCCTCAGAACACCGGGGAGCTGTTTTTT. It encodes CASSPQNTGELFF. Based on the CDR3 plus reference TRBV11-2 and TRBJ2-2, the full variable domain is EAGVAQSPRYKIIEKRQSVAFWCNPISGHATLYWYQQILGQGPKLLIQFQNNGVVDDSQLPKDRFSAERLKGVDSTLKIQPAKLEDSAVYLCASSPQNTGELFFGEGSRLTVL.

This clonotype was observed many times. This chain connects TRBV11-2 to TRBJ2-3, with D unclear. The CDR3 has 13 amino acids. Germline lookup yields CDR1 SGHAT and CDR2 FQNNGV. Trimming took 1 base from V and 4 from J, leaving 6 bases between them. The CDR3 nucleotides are TGTGCCAGCAGCTTAGTGGTTGCAGATACGCAGTATTTT. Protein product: CASSLVVADTQYF.